A single sample is the source of the 2 T cell receptor beta chains below, sequenced in a study of OX40 agonist ivuxolimab in advanced cancers. TCRdb keeps only in-frame clones here, not all; method: immunoSEQ multiplex PCR. The sample contains 23,000 or so clones, about 83% of which appear only once. Specimen: CD4+ or CD8+ T cells sorted from blood, collected in a trial of the OX40 agonist ivuxolimab. The receptors come from an adult with an advanced solid tumor such as melanoma, head and neck, liver or kidney cancer.

V gene TRBV7-6 combines with J gene TRBJ2-6; weak D call: TRBD2 (5 bases). V gave up 5 bases and J gave up 0 bases, with 11 bases separating them. Germline loops: CDR1 SGHVS, CDR2 FNYEAQ. The CDR3 is 16 residues long. CDR3 amino acids: CASSQRGSSGANVLTF. In nucleotides, the CDR3 is TGTGCCAGCAGCCAGCGAGGGAGCTCTGGGGCCAACGTCCTGACTTTC.

The CDR3 reads CASSQLGAGTHNEQFF. CDR3 DNA: TGTGCCAGCAGCCAATTGGGTGCGGGAACACACAATGAGCAGTTCTTC. V and J are TRBV16 and TRBJ2-1, with D tentatively TRBD2 (6 bases). Germline V gene data show CDR1 as KGHSY and CDR2 as FQNENV. V dropped 1 base and J dropped 5 bases, with 15 bases sitting between them. The CDR3 runs to 16 residues.